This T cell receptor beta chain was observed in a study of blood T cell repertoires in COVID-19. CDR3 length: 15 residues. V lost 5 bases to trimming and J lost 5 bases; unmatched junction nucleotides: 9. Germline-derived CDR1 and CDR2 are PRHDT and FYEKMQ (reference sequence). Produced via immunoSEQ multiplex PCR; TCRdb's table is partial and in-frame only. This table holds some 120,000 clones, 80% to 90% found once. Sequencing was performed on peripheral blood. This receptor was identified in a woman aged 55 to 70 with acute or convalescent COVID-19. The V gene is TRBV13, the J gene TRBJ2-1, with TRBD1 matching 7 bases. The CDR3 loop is CASSRDRQGHNEQFF. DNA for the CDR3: TGTGCCAGCAGCAGGGACCGACAGGGCCACAATGAGCAGTTCTTC.